The rows below give T cell receptor beta chains drawn from one sample of a study of T-cell reconstitution after alpha-beta-depleted transplantation in children. TCRdb reprocessed the PCR reads via MiXCR and lists one record per CDR3 protein. This sample carries 83,000 or so distinct CDR3 sequences, roughly 8.3% of them seen once, and the ten largest clones take 5.5% to 8%. This sample comprised PBMCs from the stem cell graft donor, obtained from the stem cell graft. The receptor set was obtained from a human donor who donated a stem cell graft to a child with congenital amegakaryocytic thrombocytopenia. The CDR3 runs from the conserved cysteine through the conserved F or W. Fields, in order: V gene, J gene, D gene, clone size, CDR3 DNA, CDR3 protein. D genes are given only for firm matches. The size entry is marked missing in some rows and otherwise reads once, few, many or a size class.

V gene: TRBV15; J gene: TRBJ2-5; D gene: .; clone size: many; CDR3 DNA: TGTGCCACCAGCACATCTCAGCCCCGGGAGACCCAGTACTTC; CDR3 protein: CATSTSQPRETQYF
V gene: TRBV27; J gene: TRBJ1-1; D gene: .; clone size: many; CDR3 DNA: TGTGCCAGCTTTGCGGGGGCTACTGAAGCTTTCTTT; CDR3 protein: CASFAGATEAFF
V gene: TRBV30; J gene: TRBJ1-1; D gene: TRBD1; clone size: few; CDR3 DNA: TGTGCCTGGAGATATACGGGACAGTGGAACACTGAAGCTTTCTTT; CDR3 protein: CAWRYTGQWNTEAFF
V gene: TRBV5-4; J gene: TRBJ1-4; D gene: .; clone size: many; CDR3 DNA: TGTGCCAGCAGCTTGGACCAGGCTAATGAAAAACTGTTTTTT; CDR3 protein: CASSLDQANEKLFF
V gene: TRBV12-3/TRBV12-4; J gene: TRBJ2-2; D gene: TRBD2; clone size: many; CDR3 DNA: TGTGCCAGCAGTTTAGGCGGGGGGGCCACCGGGGAGCTGTTTTTT; CDR3 protein: CASSLGGGATGELFF
V gene: TRBV6-5; J gene: TRBJ2-1; D gene: TRBD2; clone size: .; CDR3 DNA: TGTGCCAGCAGTTACGCGGGAGGGCCGTACAATGAGCAGTTCTTC; CDR3 protein: CASSYAGGPYNEQFF
V gene: TRBV14; J gene: TRBJ2-1; D gene: .; clone size: few; CDR3 DNA: TGTGCCAGCAGCCCCCGGGGCAAACTACAATACGAGCAGTTCTTC; CDR3 protein: CASSPRGKLQYEQFF
V gene: TRBV29-1; J gene: TRBJ1-1; D gene: .; clone size: many; CDR3 DNA: TGCAGCGTTGAAGACGACAGGAACACTGAAGCTTTCTTT; CDR3 protein: CSVEDDRNTEAFF
V gene: TRBV5-1; J gene: TRBJ1-1; D gene: .; clone size: many; CDR3 DNA: TGCGCCAGCAGCTCCTCTTCGGGGGGGAACACTGAAGCTTTCTTT; CDR3 protein: CASSSSSGGNTEAFF
V gene: TRBV24-1; J gene: TRBJ2-5; D gene: .; clone size: few; CDR3 DNA: TGTGCCACCTCCCCAGGACGGCGGTTGGGTCAAGAGACCCAGTACTTC; CDR3 protein: CATSPGRRLGQETQYF
V gene: TRBV5-8; J gene: TRBJ2-2; D gene: TRBD1; clone size: many; CDR3 DNA: TGTGCCAGCAGCTTGCACAGGGGCCCCGGGGAGCTGTTTTTT; CDR3 protein: CASSLHRGPGELFF
V gene: TRBV5-6; J gene: TRBJ2-5; D gene: .; clone size: many; CDR3 DNA: TGTGCCAGCAGCTTCAGGGATCTGGAGACCCAGTACTTC; CDR3 protein: CASSFRDLETQYF
V gene: TRBV11-3; J gene: TRBJ2-1; D gene: .; clone size: .; CDR3 DNA: TGTGCCAGCAGCTTAAGCGATAGCTCCTACAATGAGCAGTTCTTC; CDR3 protein: CASSLSDSSYNEQFF
V gene: TRBV5-5; J gene: TRBJ1-1; D gene: TRBD1; clone size: many; CDR3 DNA: TGTGCCAGCAGCCCTCACCCGGACAGGGGAAATGAAGCTTTCTTT; CDR3 protein: CASSPHPDRGNEAFF
V gene: TRBV20-1; J gene: TRBJ2-1; D gene: .; clone size: many; CDR3 DNA: TGCAGTGCTAGACCCCGAGGGGAGCGGATTGAGGGAAACCCGTCTCTCTACAATGAGCAGTTCTTC; CDR3 protein: CSARPRGERIEGNPSLYNEQFF
V gene: TRBV3-1; J gene: TRBJ2-3; D gene: .; clone size: few; CDR3 DNA: TGTGCCAGCAGCCCGAGCTGGACAGATACGCAGTATTTT; CDR3 protein: CASSPSWTDTQYF
V gene: TRBV29-1; J gene: TRBJ2-7; D gene: TRBD2; clone size: few; CDR3 DNA: TGCAGCGGGCTTCACGACCGGGGGGGAGAGCAGTACTTC; CDR3 protein: CSGLHDRGGEQYF
V gene: TRBV20-1; J gene: TRBJ1-2; D gene: TRBD1; clone size: many; CDR3 DNA: TGCAGTGCTAGAGATGGGACAGCTAACTATGGCTACACCTTC; CDR3 protein: CSARDGTANYGYTF
V gene: TRBV12-3/TRBV12-4; J gene: TRBJ1-5; D gene: .; clone size: many; CDR3 DNA: TGTGCCAGCAGTTTGTTCGGCGGGGGCAATCAGCCCCAGCATTTT; CDR3 protein: CASSLFGGGNQPQHF
V gene: TRBV3-1; J gene: TRBJ1-2; D gene: .; clone size: many; CDR3 DNA: TGTGCCAGCAGCCCGGGGACGGGGGGATACACCTTC; CDR3 protein: CASSPGTGGYTF
V gene: TRBV27; J gene: TRBJ2-2; D gene: .; clone size: many; CDR3 DNA: TGTGCCAGCAGTTTATCTTATGGGTACGGCGGGGAGCTGTTTTTT; CDR3 protein: CASSLSYGYGGELFF
V gene: TRBV10-3; J gene: TRBJ1-5; D gene: TRBD1; clone size: many; CDR3 DNA: TGTGCCATCAGCACGGGACAGGGAGGGCAGCCCCAGCATTTT; CDR3 protein: CAISTGQGGQPQHF
V gene: TRBV12-3/TRBV12-4; J gene: TRBJ2-3; D gene: .; clone size: many; CDR3 DNA: TGTGCCATCGGCAGGGGCCCCACAGATACGCAGTATTTT; CDR3 protein: CAIGRGPTDTQYF
V gene: TRBV3-1; J gene: TRBJ1-2; D gene: .; clone size: many; CDR3 DNA: TGTGCCAGCAGCCAAGAACCCGACGTAGGCTATGGCTACACCTTC; CDR3 protein: CASSQEPDVGYGYTF
V gene: TRBV5-1; J gene: TRBJ1-2; D gene: TRBD1; clone size: many; CDR3 DNA: TGCGCCAGCAGCCTGAGGACAGGGGGCCCCAACTATGGCTACACCTTC; CDR3 protein: CASSLRTGGPNYGYTF